The present T cell receptor (beta chain) was sequenced within a study of beta chain features in type 1 diabetes. Study-level background: All samples combined gave 90 million to 130 million sorted cells for examination.

Regarding this clone: Its matching antigen is unknown.

The length of the CDR3 is 13 residues. V was clipped by 6 bases and J by 8 bases; unmatched bases: 4. Germline assignment: CDR1 ENHRY and CDR2 SYGVKD. Points from the study as a whole: The study left unresolved whether HLA type influences TCRB rearrangement. Among patients with Type 1 diabetes, TCRB CDR3s were moderately but significantly shorter in every one of the four CD4+ subsets.

Expressed TCRB transcripts got sequenced, as all isolated RNA was reverse transcribed. The repertoire was sequenced with immunoSEQ multiplex PCR; TCRdb's copy has only in-frame clones and lacks some. The sample consists of approximately 240,000 clones, under 20% of them appearing once. Each of the CD4+ naive, central memory, regulatory and stem cell-like memory populations was sorted via CD45RO/CCR7/CD25/CD127/CD95/CD27. The chain employs TRBV10-3 and TRBJ2-1; TRBD1 matches at 10 bases. The sequencing input was naive CD4+ T cells from blood. This sequence was found in a man younger than 45 with type 1 diabetes. The CDR3 DNA follows: TGTGCCATCAGGGTGACAGGGGGCGATGAGCAGTTCTTC. Amino acid sequence: CAIRVTGGDEQFF.